This TCR beta chain was observed in a study of blood T cells in healthy people across ages. Per the germline V gene, CDR1 is SGHAT and CDR2 is FQNNGV. This CDR3 has 14 amino acids. Then a second PCR, running about 6 to 11 cycles, was carried out with a sample-barcoded 5' primer and a J-beta primer mix. One entry per CDR3 protein results from TCRdb running MiXCR on the 5' RACE reads. The repertoire holds hundreds of thousands of distinct CDR3 sequences, with about a fifth as singletons. This sequence was found in a man aged 65 to 79 in good health. This chain links TRBV11-2 with TRBJ2-7; D remains unclear. The J call is in doubt because the DNA end fits TRBJ2-5 better. Sequenced material: blood. CDR3 amino acids: CASCLMATQETQYF. The CDR3 DNA sequence: TGTGCCAGCTGTCTTATGGCCACCCAAGAGACCCAGTACTTC.